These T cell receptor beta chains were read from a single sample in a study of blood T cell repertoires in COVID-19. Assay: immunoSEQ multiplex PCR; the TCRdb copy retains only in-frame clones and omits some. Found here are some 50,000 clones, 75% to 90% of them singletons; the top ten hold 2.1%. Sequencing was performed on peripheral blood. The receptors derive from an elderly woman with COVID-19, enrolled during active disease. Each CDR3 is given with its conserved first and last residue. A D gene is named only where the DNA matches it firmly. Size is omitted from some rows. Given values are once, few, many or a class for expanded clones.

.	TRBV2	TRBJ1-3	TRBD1	TGTGCCAGCAGTGGACAGGGCGCTGGAAACACCATATATTTT	CASSGQGAGNTIYF
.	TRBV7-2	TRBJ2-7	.	TGTGCCAGCAGCCTACAGGGATACGAGCAGTACTTC	CASSLQGYEQYF
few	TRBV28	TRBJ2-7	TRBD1	TGTGCCAGCAGTTTCACGCCGGGACAGGGACTCGGTTTCTACGAGCAGTACTTC	CASSFTPGQGLGFYEQYF
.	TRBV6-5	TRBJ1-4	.	TGTGCCAGCAGTCCCCCGGGGAGGGTTGGGGAAAAACTGTTTTTT	CASSPPGRVGEKLFF
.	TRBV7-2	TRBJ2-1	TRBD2	TGTGCCAGCAGCTTAGGGACTAGCGGGAGAAGTCCCTACCGGAATGAGCAGTTCTTC	CASSLGTSGRSPYRNEQFF
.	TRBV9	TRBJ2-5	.	TGTGCCAGCAGCGTAGGGGGCTGGCTAAGGGAGACCCAGTACTTC	CASSVGGWLRETQYF
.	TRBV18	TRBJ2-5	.	TGTGCCAGCTCACGGGGGGGCGCGGAGACCCAGTACTTC	CASSRGGAETQYF
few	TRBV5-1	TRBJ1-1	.	TGCGCCAGCAGCCGGGAGGCCGGCGGAGCTTTCTTT	CASSREAGGAFF
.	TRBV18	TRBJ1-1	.	TGTGCCAGCTCACGTTCCCCCAGGTCTGTAGCTTTCTTT	CASSRSPRSVAFF
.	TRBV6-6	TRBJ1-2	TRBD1	TGTGCCAGCAGTTCCAACACAGGGGAGTTTGGCTACACCTTC	CASSSNTGEFGYTF
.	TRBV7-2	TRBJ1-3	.	TGTGCCAGCAGCTCTTACTCTGGAAACACCATATATTTT	CASSSYSGNTIYF
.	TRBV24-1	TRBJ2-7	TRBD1	TGTGCCACCAGTGACCCCGGGACAGGGGACGAGCAGTACTTC	CATSDPGTGDEQYF
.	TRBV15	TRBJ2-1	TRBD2	TGTGCCACCAGCAGAGGGCCGGGCGAGGACTGGTATCGGACTAGCTCCTACAATGAGCAGTTCTTC	CATSRGPGEDWYRTSSYNEQFF
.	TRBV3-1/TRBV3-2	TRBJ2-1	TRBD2	TGTGCCAGCAGACGACTAGCGGGGGAGCAGTTCTTC	CASRRLAGEQFF
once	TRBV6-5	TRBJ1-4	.	TGTGCCAGCAGTTACTCGAGACAGACTAATGAAAAACTGTTTTTT	CASSYSRQTNEKLFF
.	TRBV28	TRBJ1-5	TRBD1	TGTGCCAGCAAGGAAAACAGGGGAGCTTATAGCAATCAGCCCCAGCATTTT	CASKENRGAYSNQPQHF
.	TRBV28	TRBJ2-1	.	TGTGCCAGCAGTTTGGGGGGAGGCTCCGTACGTTGGAATGAGCAGTTCTTC	CASSLGGGSVRWNEQFF
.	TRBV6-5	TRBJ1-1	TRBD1	TGTGCCAGCAGTCCGGGGACAGGGGGGAACACTGAAGCTTTCTTT	CASSPGTGGNTEAFF
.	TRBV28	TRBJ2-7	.	TGTGCCAGCCGGCCGCTCGGGGGAACCTACGAGCAGTACTTC	CASRPLGGTYEQYF
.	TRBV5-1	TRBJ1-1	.	TGCGCCAGCAGCTCACACCAGGACACTGAAGCTTTCTTT	CASSSHQDTEAFF
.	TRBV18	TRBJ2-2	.	TGTGCCAGCTCACCAGGGCCCACAACCACCGGGGAGCTGTTTTTT	CASSPGPTTTGELFF
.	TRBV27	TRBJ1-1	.	TGTGCCAGCAGTTCGTACAGGGTCACCACTGAAGCTTTCTTT	CASSSYRVTTEAFF
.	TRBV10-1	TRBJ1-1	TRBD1	TGCGCCAGTAGTGAGACAGGGCTTACTGAAGCTTTCTTT	CASSETGLTEAFF
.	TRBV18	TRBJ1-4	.	TGTGCCAGCTCACCGGGCCTAAATGAAAAACTGTTTTTT	CASSPGLNEKLFF
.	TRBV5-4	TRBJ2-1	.	TGTGCCAGCAGCTTGGCGTATAGCTCCTACAATGAGCAGTTCTTC	CASSLAYSSYNEQFF
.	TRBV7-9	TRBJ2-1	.	TGTGCCAGCAGCCAATCTCCCCATAGCGCTTCGAACAATGAGCAGTTCTTC	CASSQSPHSASNNEQFF
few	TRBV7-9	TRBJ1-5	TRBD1	TGTGCCAGCAGCTTTAGTTCCTACCAGGGGGCTGAGCAGCCCCAGCATTTT	CASSFSSYQGAEQPQHF
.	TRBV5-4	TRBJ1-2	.	TGTGCCAGCAGCTTGGACAGTAACTATGGCTACACCTTC	CASSLDSNYGYTF
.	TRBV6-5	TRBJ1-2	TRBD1	TGTGCCAGCAATCCGGACAGGATCGAGGGCTACACCTTC	CASNPDRIEGYTF
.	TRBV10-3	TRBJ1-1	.	TGTGCCATCAGTGATCAGGTGAACACTGAAGCTTTCTTT	CAISDQVNTEAFF
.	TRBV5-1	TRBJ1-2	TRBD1	TGCGCCAGCAGCTTGGGACCAGGCCGGGACAGAGCATTCTGGAACTATGGCTACACCTTC	CASSLGPGRDRAFWNYGYTF
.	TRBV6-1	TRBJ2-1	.	TGTGCCAGCAGTGTCTACCCCTGGGGACTCGCGGTCTCCTACAATGAGCAGTTCTTC	CASSVYPWGLAVSYNEQFF
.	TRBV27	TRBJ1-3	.	TGTGCCAGCAGCCCTAAATCTGCTGGAAACACCATATATTTT	CASSPKSAGNTIYF
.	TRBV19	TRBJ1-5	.	TGTGCCAGTAGTAAGGCGGTGAGCAATCAGCCCCAGCATTTT	CASSKAVSNQPQHF
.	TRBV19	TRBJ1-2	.	TGTGCCAGTAGTCCCTTCCCCTCCTATGGCTACACCTTC	CASSPFPSYGYTF
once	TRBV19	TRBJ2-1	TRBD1	TGTGCCAGTACCACTGGGGGGACAGGGGGTGGTGAGCAGTTCTTC	CASTTGGTGGGEQFF
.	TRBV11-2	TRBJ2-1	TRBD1	TGTGCCAGCAGCTTAGATCGAGACAGGGTTCATTTCTTC	CASSLDRDRVHFF
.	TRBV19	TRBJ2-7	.	TGTGCCAGTAGTATCAAGGAGGGCTACGAGCAGTACTTC	CASSIKEGYEQYF
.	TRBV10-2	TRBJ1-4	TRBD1	TGCGCCAGCCGAGACAGGGGGCGGGGTGAAAAACTGTTTTTT	CASRDRGRGEKLFF
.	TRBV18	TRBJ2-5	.	TGTGCCAGCTCACCCGACAGGGAGGCCCAGTACTTC	CASSPDREAQYF
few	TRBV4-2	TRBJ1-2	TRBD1	TGTGCCAGCAGCCCCCTTGAAGGACAGGGATCAAACTATGGCTACACCTTC	CASSPLEGQGSNYGYTF
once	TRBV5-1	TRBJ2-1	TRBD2	TGCGCCAGCAGCTTGTGGGGACTAGCGGGACGAGGGGAAAACAATGAGCAGTTCTTC	CASSLWGLAGRGENNEQFF
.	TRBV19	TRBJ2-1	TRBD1	TGTGCCAGTAGTATGGCACGGGGACAGGGGGCCGATGAGCAGTTCTTC	CASSMARGQGADEQFF